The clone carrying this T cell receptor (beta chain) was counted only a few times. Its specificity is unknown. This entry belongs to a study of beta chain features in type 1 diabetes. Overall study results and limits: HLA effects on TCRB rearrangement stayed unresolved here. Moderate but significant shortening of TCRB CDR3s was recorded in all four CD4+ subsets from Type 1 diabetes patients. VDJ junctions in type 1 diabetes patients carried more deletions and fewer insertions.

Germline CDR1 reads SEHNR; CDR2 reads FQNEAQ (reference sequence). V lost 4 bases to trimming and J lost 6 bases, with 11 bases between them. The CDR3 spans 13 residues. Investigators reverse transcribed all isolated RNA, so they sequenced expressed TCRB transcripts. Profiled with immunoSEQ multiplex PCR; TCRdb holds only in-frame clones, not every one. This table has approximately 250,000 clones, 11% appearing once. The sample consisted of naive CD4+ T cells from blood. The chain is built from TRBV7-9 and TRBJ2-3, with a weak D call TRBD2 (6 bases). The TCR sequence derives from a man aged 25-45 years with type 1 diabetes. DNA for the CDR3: TGTGCCAGCAGCTCTCCGGCGGGGGATACGCAGTATTTT. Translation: CASSSPAGDTQYF.